The T cell receptor beta chain described here comes from a study of early T cells in non-severe SARS-CoV-2 infection. About the study: It was bulk RNA from unsorted whole blood that was sequenced, and the chains were unpaired.

In the case of this clonotype: This may come from a read error, since a much larger clone is one base off.

The V gene lost 3 bases and the J gene lost 9 bases, with 15 bases spanning the gap. This CDR3 contains 14 residues. Researchers tagged individual cDNA molecules with unique molecular identifiers. TCRdb re-derived calls from the 5' RACE reads in MiXCR, one entry per CDR3 protein. The table has tens of thousands of distinct CDR3 sequences, around 5.2% seen once. Sequencing used whole blood. This TCR was sampled from an adult who was a healthcare worker with PCR-confirmed SARS-CoV-2 infection or an uninfected control (not recorded which). The chain couples TRBV12-3 or TRBV12-4 to TRBJ1-5, with D possibly matching TRBD1 (5 bases). The CDR3 sequence is CASSFGAGYRPQHF. In DNA form, the CDR3 reads TGTGCCAGCAGTTTTGGGGCAGGATATCGGCCCCAGCATTTT.